The clone carrying this T cell receptor beta chain was seen repeatedly, ten times or more. TCRdb ran MiXCR on the PCR reads and lists one entry per CDR3 protein. The sample records 85,000 to 100,000 distinct CDR3 sequences, around 24% being singletons. This entry comes from a study of molecular identifiers for immune sequencing clone quantification. V lost 6 bases and J lost 6, with 15 bases in between. The length of the CDR3 is 14 residues. CDR1 MNHNY and CDR2 SVGAGI come from the germline V gene (reference sequence). The sample taken for sequencing was naive CD8+ T cells from blood, with Jurkat cell RNA spiked in. Subset meaning: FACS-sorted CD8+CD4-CCR7+CD45RA+ naive T cells. The sequence was obtained from a human donor in good health. Some libraries in this study had Jurkat cell RNA spiked in. The rearrangement links TRBV6-6 to TRBJ1-5, with D possibly being TRBD1 (6 bases). CDR3 sequence reads: CASRETGPGQPQHF. The CDR3 DNA is TGTGCCAGCAGGGAAACAGGGCCTGGTCAGCCCCAGCATTTT.